This T cell receptor beta chain was sequenced in a study of response to subunit inactivated influenza vaccine (dated by TCRdb to 2017 to 2018). For context, the study as a whole: The study used deep quantitative T cell receptor repertoire profiling to track responses to a trivalent subunit inactivated influenza vaccine. What the authors observed across the whole study: It was suggested by the authors that each seasonal influenza vaccination may recruit only a limited number of new T cells.

This clonotype was counted a few times. It lacks a known antigen. Base qualities are not at hand, and no much larger clone is one base apart. From its cysteine to its phenylalanine, the CDR3 spans 15 amino acids. Just the 45-base CDR3 DNA is kept, in frame starting at base 1. As encoded in the germline V gene, CDR1 is SGHTA while CDR2 is FQGNSA. V gives up 1 base and J gives up 1 base, and the segment between their germline ends measures 10 bases. To prepare the library, RT-PCR was applied. Sequencer: Illumina HiSeq 2500. In-frame beta chains were kept once TCRdb had trimmed the public reads at Q25 with fastp and called clones with MiXCR. Rows matching on CDR3 protein sequence are summarized as one entry with the most common DNA and genes. This sample has about 580,000 distinct CDR3 sequences in its table, and approximately 14% of those were observed once. Of the sample, roughly 10% falls within the top ten clones.

This sequence originates from a man aged 50 to 59 who received an inactivated influenza vaccine. Donor details come from another sample of the same person, matched by shared clones. The chain links TRBV7-2 with TRBJ1-1; the D segment cannot be called with confidence. Specimen: PBMCs from blood, collected 11 to 12 days after vaccination. The base sequence is TGTGCCAGCAGCTTAGAGCAGGCAGGGAACACTGAAGCTTTCTTT. Its translation is CASSLEQAGNTEAFF.